These 9 T cell receptor beta chains originate from one sample sequenced in a study of neoadjuvant anti-PD-1 for oral cavity cancer. TCRdb's copy holds only in-frame clones and misses some; the assay was immunoSEQ multiplex PCR. Of approximately 15,000 clones listed, 65% were seen once; the top ten hold approximately 2.9%. The material was PBMCs, obtained before nivolumab (anti-PD-1) treatment. These receptor sequences come from a person aged 35-79 years with oral cavity squamous cell carcinoma.

The J gene is TRBJ1-4, the V gene TRBV29-1; D not certain. V was clipped by 1 base and J by 7 bases, with 7 bases between them. Germline V gene data show CDR1 as SQVTM and CDR2 as ANQGSEA. The CDR3 length is 12 residues. The CDR3 sequence: CSVEAVGEKLFF. CDR3 nucleotides: TGCAGCGTTGAAGCAGTGGGTGAAAAACTGTTTTTT.

The rearrangement joins TRBV11-1 to TRBJ2-6; the D is unclear. Per the germline V gene, CDR1 is SGHAT and CDR2 is FQDESV (reference sequence). The CDR3 has 14 amino acids. V dropped 6 bases and J dropped 0 bases, with 6 bases sitting between them. As DNA, the CDR3 is TGTGCCAGCAGTCGTAACTCTGGGGCCAACGTCCTGACTTTC. It encodes CASSRNSGANVLTF.

The chain carries TRBV15 and TRBJ2-4; D is unclear. The CDR3 contains 13 residues. V gave up 6 bases and J gave up 6 bases, with 12 bases separating them. Germline CDR1 reads LNHNV; CDR2 reads YYDKDF (reference sequence). CDR3 in DNA: TGTGCCACCAGTAGGGCACAAGGAAACATTCAGTACTTC. Translation: CATSRAQGNIQYF.

This clone was found a few times. The chain combines TRBV19 with TRBJ1-1, with D maybe TRBD1 (5 bases). The CDR3 runs 16 residues. CDR1 is LNHDA, CDR2 SQIVND, per germline (reference sequence). The V and J ends lost 4 bases and 1 base respectively, with 16 bases between them. This CDR3 reads CASSTSGLRTNTEAFF. The CDR3 DNA sequence: TGTGCCAGTAGTACTTCGGGACTCCGAACGAACACTGAAGCTTTCTTT.

The chain recombines TRBV4-1 with TRBJ1-5; 7 nucleotides align to TRBD1. V lost 1 base, J lost 7 bases, and 10 bases stayed unmatched. This CDR3 has 16 amino acids. Germline values: CDR1 MGHRA, CDR2 YSYEKL. CDR3 amino acids: CASSQAGTALGQPQHF. CDR3 DNA: TGCGCCAGCAGCCAAGCCGGGACAGCCCTCGGGCAGCCCCAGCATTTT.

This clone was observed once. The chain has TRBV11-2 and TRBJ2-5; D is possibly TRBD2 (6 bases). Germline lookup yields CDR1 SGHAT and CDR2 FQNNGV. Deletions cut 1 base from V and 5 bases from J, with 14 bases between. The CDR3 is made up of 15 amino acids. CDR3 region: CASSLGSAGMETQYF. DNA for the CDR3: TGTGCCAGCAGCTTAGGGTCAGCGGGTATGGAGACCCAGTACTTC.

This clone is a singleton in its sample. V and J are TRBV2 and TRBJ2-1, with a weak D call TRBD1 (5 bases). The CDR3 extends over 15 amino acids. With 5 bases removed from V and 6 bases from J, the gap between germline ends came to 17 bases. The germline V gene encodes CDR1 SNHLY and CDR2 FYNNEI. The CDR3 protein is CASSFQGNLGNEQFF. Written as DNA, the CDR3 is TGTGCCAGCAGTTTTCAGGGAAATTTAGGCAATGAGCAGTTCTTC.

The DNA for the CDR3 is TGTGCCTGGGACTGGGCCAGGGACTATGGCTACACCTTC. It translates to CAWDWARDYGYTF. The chain links TRBV30 to TRBJ1-2; D possibly corresponds to TRBD1 (5 bases). CDR1 is GTSNPN, CDR2 SVGIG, per germline (reference sequence). V gave up 5 bases and J gave up 3 bases, with 13 bases separating them. The CDR3 is made up of 13 amino acids.

V usage is TRBV10-2 and J usage is TRBJ2-7, with TRBD1 matching over 9 bases. This CDR3 has 13 residues. Germline V gene data show CDR1 as WSHSY and CDR2 as SAAADI. V shed 8 bases, J shed 2 bases, and the junction held 4 bases outside the gene matches. The chain's CDR3 is CASARDRAYEQYF. The DNA of the CDR3 is TGCGCCAGCGCCCGGGACAGGGCCTACGAGCAGTACTTC.